This TCR beta chain emerged from a study of CD8+CD57+ T cells in acquired aplastic anemia. At the level of the study: Sorted CD4+ and CD8+ cell DNA averaged approximately 3.4 ug.

About this clonotype: What it binds is unknown.

Individuals selected for sequencing had exhibited CD8+CD57+ cell expansion on flow cytometry. Therapy had not been given to patients before blood sampling. TCR beta VDJ combinations and CDR3 sequences were profiled from genomic DNA. From the reads, TCRdb called clonotypes with MiXCR, one entry per CDR3 protein. This table has some 180,000 distinct CDR3 sequences, roughly 65% appearing once. General study points: Sharing between patients and controls was observed for around 30 CD8+ CDR3 sequences. Between the patient and control groups, CD8+ Simpson's diversity did not differ significantly.

The CDR3 runs 13 residues. V gave up 6 bases and J gave up 4 bases, with 10 bases separating them. Germline loops: CDR1 LNHNV, CDR2 YYDKDF (reference sequence). The clonotype was recovered from a human donor with aplastic anemia. The chain has TRBV15 and TRBJ1-5; possibly TRBD1 for D (6 bases). Sequencing input: sorted CD4+, CD8+, or CD8+CD57+ T cells (not recorded which) from PBMCs. The CDR3 region has the DNA TGTGCCACCAGTAGGACAGAAAATCAGCCCCAGCATTTT. Translating it yields CATSRTENQPQHF.